These T cell receptor beta chains were read from a single sample in a study of cytomegalovirus exposure and HLA in healthy donors. Profiled with immunoSEQ multiplex PCR; TCRdb holds only in-frame clones, not every one. The sample consists of about 150,000 clones, roughly 81% of them appearing once. What was sequenced was PBMCs. The receptors derive from a woman younger than 30 in good health and CMV-seronegative. Both conserved end residues are part of each CDR3. Fields, in order: V gene, CDR3 length, clone size, D gene, J gene, CDR3 protein, CDR3 DNA. The D gene is left open where the match is weak. Size values are once, few and many counts, or a class for expanded clones, and some rows have none.

V: TRBV7-2; length: 15; size: -; D: TRBD1; J: TRBJ1-2; CDR3: CASRADGTESTGYTF; DNA: TGTGCCAGCAGGGCGGACGGGACAGAATCGACTGGCTACACCTTC
V: TRBV28; length: 13; size: -; D: -; J: TRBJ2-7; CDR3: CASSLPVSYEQYF; DNA: TGTGCCAGCAGTTTACCTGTATCCTACGAGCAGTACTTC
V: TRBV7-2; length: 12; size: -; D: -; J: TRBJ1-1; CDR3: CASSFRDTEAFF; DNA: TGTGCCAGCAGCTTCAGGGACACTGAAGCTTTCTTT
V: TRBV28; length: 12; size: -; D: -; J: TRBJ2-1; CDR3: CASSGPYNEQFF; DNA: TGTGCCAGCAGTGGGCCATACAATGAGCAGTTCTTC
V: TRBV13; length: 16; size: -; D: TRBD1; J: TRBJ2-2; CDR3: CASSLGGQGYGGELFF; DNA: TGTGCCAGCAGCTTAGGGGGACAGGGATATGGCGGGGAGCTGTTTTTT
V: TRBV28; length: 12; size: -; D: -; J: TRBJ1-4; CDR3: CASSTPVEKLFF; DNA: TGTGCCAGCTCTACCCCGGTGGAAAAACTGTTTTTT
V: TRBV30; length: 13; size: -; D: -; J: TRBJ2-5; CDR3: CAWSVTVGETQYF; DNA: TGTGCCTGGAGTGTTACGGTCGGGGAGACCCAGTACTTC
V: TRBV6-5; length: 13; size: -; D: -; J: TRBJ2-1; CDR3: CASAETSLREQFF; DNA: TGTGCCAGCGCCGAGACTAGTTTACGGGAGCAGTTCTTC
V: TRBV6-5; length: 13; size: -; D: -; J: TRBJ2-1; CDR3: CASSWGPYNEQFF; DNA: TGTGCCAGCAGTTGGGGGCCCTACAATGAGCAGTTCTTC
V: TRBV7-3; length: 14; size: few; D: -; J: TRBJ1-1; CDR3: CASSLVRGNTEAFF; DNA: TGTGCCAGCAGCTTAGTCAGGGGTAACACTGAAGCTTTCTTT
V: TRBV2; length: 11; size: -; D: -; J: TRBJ2-5; CDR3: CASSPQETQYF; DNA: TGTGCCAGCAGTCCACAGGAGACCCAGTACTTC
V: TRBV30; length: 13; size: -; D: TRBD2; J: TRBJ2-4; CDR3: CAWKRGGSYIQYF; DNA: TGTGCCTGGAAGCGGGGGGGCTCGTACATTCAGTACTTC
V: TRBV28; length: 19; size: -; D: TRBD2; J: TRBJ2-1; CDR3: CASSPPGLAGLNEDNEQFF; DNA: TGTGCCAGCAGTCCGCCGGGACTAGCGGGTCTCAATGAGGACAATGAGCAGTTCTTC
V: TRBV5-1; length: 14; size: -; D: TRBD2; J: TRBJ2-3; CDR3: CASSGSLAGGTQYF; DNA: TGCGCCAGCAGCGGCTCACTAGCGGGGGGTACGCAGTATTTT
V: TRBV27; length: 14; size: -; D: TRBD2; J: TRBJ2-7; CDR3: CASSLLHGTTDRCF; DNA: TGTGCCAGCAGTTTACTACACGGGACTACGGACCGATGCTTC
V: TRBV9; length: 15; size: -; D: -; J: TRBJ2-2; CDR3: CASSVAVLSTGELFF; DNA: TGTGCCAGCAGCGTAGCAGTCCTCTCCACCGGGGAGCTGTTTTTT
V: TRBV6-1; length: 14; size: -; D: TRBD2; J: TRBJ2-1; CDR3: CASSAAGGPGEQFF; DNA: TGTGCCAGCAGTGCAGCGGGGGGGCCGGGTGAGCAGTTCTTC
V: TRBV7-9; length: 14; size: -; D: TRBD2; J: TRBJ2-1; CDR3: CASSTRPGGYEQFF; DNA: TGTGCCAGCAGCACCCGTCCCGGGGGGTATGAGCAGTTCTTC
V: TRBV7-2; length: 16; size: -; D: TRBD1; J: TRBJ2-7; CDR3: CASSLYGGQGRYEQYF; DNA: TGTGCCAGCAGCTTGTACGGGGGACAGGGTCGTTACGAGCAGTACTTC
V: TRBV2; length: 13; size: -; D: -; J: TRBJ1-2; CDR3: CASLGSSLVGYTF; DNA: TGTGCAAGCCTGGGCAGTTCTTTAGTTGGCTACACCTTC
V: TRBV5-4; length: 14; size: -; D: -; J: TRBJ2-2; CDR3: CASKEGGNTGELFF; DNA: TGTGCCAGCAAGGAAGGGGGGAACACCGGGGAGCTGTTTTTT
V: TRBV27; length: 15; size: -; D: -; J: TRBJ1-2; CDR3: CASSSGTGPNYGYTF; DNA: TGTGCCAGCAGTTCCGGAACAGGACCTAACTATGGCTACACCTTC
V: TRBV5-1; length: 15; size: -; D: -; J: TRBJ2-5; CDR3: CASSLAGGSQETQYF; DNA: TGCGCCAGCAGCTTGGCGGGGGGCAGCCAAGAGACCCAGTACTTC
V: TRBV11-3; length: 16; size: few; D: TRBD2; J: TRBJ2-3; CDR3: CASSHSGGAGRDTQYF; DNA: TGTGCCAGCAGCCATAGCGGGGGGGCAGGTCGAGATACGCAGTATTTT
V: TRBV29-1; length: 14; size: -; D: -; J: TRBJ2-7; CDR3: CSVEIRGEGYEQYF; DNA: TGCAGCGTTGAAATTAGGGGGGAGGGCTACGAGCAGTACTTC
V: TRBV27; length: 14; size: -; D: -; J: TRBJ2-1; CDR3: CASSPSTQGNEQFF; DNA: TGTGCCAGCAGTCCCTCGACGCAGGGGAATGAGCAGTTCTTC
V: TRBV21-1; length: 16; size: -; D: -; J: TRBJ2-3; CDR3: CASSKKISGSPDTQYF; DNA: TGTGCCAGCAGCAAAAAGATAAGCGGGAGTCCAGATACGCAGTATTTT